This T cell receptor beta chain was sequenced during a study of blood T cells in healthy people across ages. Germline CDR1 ENHRY, CDR2 SYGVKD. V was cut by 2 bases and J by 5 bases, with 10 bases left in between. The CDR3 spans 14 residues. This clonotype was counted only a few times. For the second PCR, which ran for roughly 6 to 12 cycles, a sample-barcoded 5' primer and a J-beta primer mix were used. MiXCR was run by TCRdb on the 5' RACE reads, yielding one entry per CDR3 protein. The sample yields approximately 1.5 million distinct CDR3 sequences, roughly 32% seen once. The clonotype comes from a woman aged 25 to 39 in good health. What was sequenced was blood. This chain uses TRBV10-3 with TRBJ2-1, with D perhaps TRBD1 or TRBD2 (6 bases each). The CDR3 DNA reads as TGTGCCATCAGTGAGCGGGGGCCCAACAATGAGCAGTTCTTC. Translation: CAISERGPNNEQFF.